Shown below are 19 T cell receptor beta chains from a single sample sequenced in a study of OX40 agonist ivuxolimab in advanced cancers. Sequencing used immunoSEQ multiplex PCR; TCRdb keeps in-frame clones, though not all of them. The table records 70,000 to 75,000 clones, around 86% of them present only once. This specimen consisted of CD4+ or CD8+ T cells sorted from blood, obtained in a trial of the OX40 agonist ivuxolimab. Source of these receptors: an adult with an advanced solid tumor such as melanoma, head and neck, liver or kidney cancer.

The V gene is TRBV27, the J gene TRBJ2-7, with 7 positions matching TRBD1. Losses at the gene ends were 6 bases for V and 0 bases for J; bases not matched to a gene: 8. Germline-derived CDR1 and CDR2 are MNHEY and SMNVEV (reference sequence). This CDR3 comprises 15 residues. In DNA, the CDR3 is TGTGCCAGCAGAGAACAGGGGCTATTCTCCTACGAGCAGTACTTC. It codes for CASREQGLFSYEQYF.

CDR3 DNA sequence: TGTGCCAGCAGTTACCTCTACGAGCAGTACTTC. Amino acid sequence: CASSYLYEQYF. The V and J genes are TRBV6-5 and TRBJ2-7; D is unclear. The germline V gene encodes CDR1 MNHEY and CDR2 SVGAGI. The CDR3 is made up of 11 amino acids. V dropped 2 bases and J dropped 3 bases, with 2 bases sitting between them.

The chain couples TRBV11-2 to TRBJ2-7, with 8 bases lining up with TRBD1. With V trimmed by 4 bases and J by 5 bases, 7 bases remained unmatched. The CDR3 covers 14 residues. Germline-derived CDR1 and CDR2 are SGHAT and FQNNGV. CDR3 in amino acids: CASSSWTGSDEQYF. In DNA, the CDR3 is TGTGCCAGCAGCTCTTGGACAGGGAGCGACGAGCAGTACTTC. The full variable domain, completed using reference TRBV11-2 and TRBJ2-7, is EAGVAQSPRYKIIEKRQSVAFWCNPISGHATLYWYQQILGQGPKLLIQFQNNGVVDDSQLPKDRFSAERLKGVDSTLKIQPAKLEDSAVYLCASSSWTGSDEQYFGPGTRLTVT.

Written as DNA, the CDR3 is TGTGCCAGCAGCCCGCGCGCGGTAGCGGGCACAGATACGCAGTATTTT. The encoded protein is CASSPRAVAGTDTQYF. The rearrangement uses TRBV9 and TRBJ2-3; possible D gene TRBD2, 6 bases. The germline gives CDR1 SGDLS, CDR2 YYNGEE. Trimming removed 4 bases from V and 1 base from J, with 16 bases in between. The CDR3 is 16 residues long.

V gene TRBV28 combines with J gene TRBJ2-4, with D unclear. Deletions cut 2 bases from V and 0 bases from J, with 14 bases between. Germline lookup yields CDR1 MDHEN and CDR2 SYDVKM. The CDR3 length is 17 residues. CDR3 sequence reads: CASSLGSTTIAKNIQYF. The CDR3, as DNA: TGTGCCAGCAGTTTAGGGTCAACCACCATAGCCAAAAACATTCAGTACTTC.

The chain has TRBV19 and TRBJ2-3; D perhaps matches TRBD2 (5 bases). From germline, CDR1 is LNHDA and CDR2 SQIVND (reference sequence). The CDR3 is 14 amino acids. Trimming took off 4 bases at V and 0 bases at J, with 8 bases between the two ends. The CDR3 spells CASSNRGSTDTQYF. CDR3 nucleotide sequence: TGTGCCAGTAGTAACAGAGGGAGCACAGATACGCAGTATTTT. Full variable domain (missing parts from reference TRBV19 and TRBJ2-3): DGGITQSPKYLFRKEGQNVTLSCEQNLNHDAMYWYRQDPGQGLRLIYYSQIVNDFQKGDIAEGYSVSREKKESFPLTVTSAQKNPTAFYLCASSNRGSTDTQYFGPGTRLTVL.

The V call is TRBV27, the J call TRBJ1-5; no clear D. The V gene's germline CDR1 is MNHEY and CDR2 SMNVEV (reference sequence). CDR3 length equals 13 residues. The chain's CDR3 is CAKHGNSNQPQHF. In DNA, the CDR3 is TGTGCAAAGCACGGCAATAGCAATCAGCCCCAGCATTTT.

There are a few counts of this clone. The CDR3 sequence: CASSPRGLANTGELFF. For the CDR3, the DNA is TGTGCCAGCAGCCCCAGGGGACTAGCGAACACCGGGGAGCTGTTTTTT. V is TRBV6-6 and J is TRBJ2-2; TRBD2 matches at 8 bases. The CDR3 runs to 16 residues. CDR1 MNHNY and CDR2 SVGAGI come from the germline V gene (reference sequence). With V trimmed by 6 bases and J by 0 bases, 6 bases remained unmatched.

V is TRBV7-2 and J is TRBJ2-7; TRBD1 agrees at 7 bases. This CDR3 region has 15 residues. Trimming cost V 5 bases and J 2 bases; bases outside gene matches: 9. Per germline, CDR1 SGHTA and CDR2 FQGNSA. As DNA, the CDR3 is TGTGCCAGCAGCGTCCAACAGGGGCCTACCTACGAGCAGTACTTC. Its translation: CASSVQQGPTYEQYF.

The rearrangement joins TRBV19 to TRBJ2-4; D gene ambiguous. Germline CDR1 reads LNHDA; CDR2 reads SQIVND (reference sequence). The length of the CDR3 is 13 residues. With 2 bases removed from V and 7 bases from J, the gap between germline ends came to 9 bases. CDR3 nucleotide sequence: TGTGCCAGTAGTATACTCCCCAGCAACATTCAGTACTTC. It translates to CASSILPSNIQYF.

This clone appeared a single time. A read error may account for a junction end that differs from germline. The gene calls are TRBV2 and TRBJ2-1, with TRBD2 identical over 10 bases. The germline gives CDR1 SNHLY, CDR2 FYNNEI. This CDR3 spans 14 amino acids. CDR3 in amino acids: CASSDTAGGHEQFF. As DNA, the CDR3 is TGTGCCAGCAGTGATACAGCGGGAGGGCATGAACAGTTCTTC.

V is TRBV18 and J is TRBJ2-6; 8 bases fit TRBD2. The germline CDR1 and CDR2 sequences are KGHSH and LQKENI. CDR3 length: 17 amino acids. With 5 bases clipped from V and 2 bases from J, the junction kept 8 bases outside the gene matches. CDR3 in amino acids: CASSSRRGGAGANVLTF. In DNA, the CDR3 is TGTGCCAGCTCATCACGTCGGGGGGGGGCTGGGGCCAACGTCCTGACTTTC.

The chain carries TRBV6-1 and TRBJ1-4; 10 nucleotides line up with TRBD1. The germline CDR1 and CDR2 sequences are MNHNS and SASEGT. The CDR3 totals 14 residues. V shed 6 bases, J shed 5 bases, and the junction held 3 bases outside the gene matches. CDR3 bases: TGTGCCAGCAGGATGGGACAGGGGAATGAAAAACTGTTTTTT. This gives the protein CASRMGQGNEKLFF.

This clone was observed a single time. The chain carries TRBV7-3 and TRBJ2-1, with D perhaps TRBD2 (5 bases). Trimming stripped 5 bases from V and 8 bases from J, with 10 bases between. The CDR3 runs to 12 residues. Germline loops: CDR1 SGHTA, CDR2 FQGTGA. Written as DNA, the CDR3 is TGTGCCAGCAGCCCTTCGGGGTATGAGCAGTTCTTC. This sequence encodes CASSPSGYEQFF.

The J gene is TRBJ2-1, the V gene TRBV28; D is ambiguous. The V and J ends lost 8 bases and 7 bases respectively, with 18 bases between them. CDR3 length: 14 amino acids. CDR1 and CDR2 from the germline V gene are MDHEN and SYDVKM. This CDR3 is CASLSATGWNEQFF. CDR3 nucleotide sequence: TGTGCCAGCCTTTCAGCTACGGGTTGGAATGAGCAGTTCTTC. The full variable domain, rest sourced from reference TRBV28 and TRBJ2-1, is DVKVTQSSRYLVKRTGEKVFLECVQDMDHENMFWYRQDPGLGLRLIYFSYDVKMKEKGDIPEGYSVSREKKERFSLILESASTNQTSMYLCASLSATGWNEQFFGPGTRLTVL.

This clone showed up just a few times. The chain combines TRBV6-1 with TRBJ1-2; TRBD1 aligns across 7 bases. The CDR3 extends over 12 amino acids. The V gene's germline CDR1 is MNHNS and CDR2 SASEGT. J lost 7 bases, V lost 11 bases, and 10 bases had no gene match. CDR3 coding DNA: TGTGCCCCCGCCGCCCACAGGGGTGGCTACACCTTC. Translated, it gives CAPAAHRGGYTF.

V usage is TRBV19 and J usage is TRBJ2-4; a possible D gene is TRBD2 (6 bases). The CDR3 spans 12 residues. The germline gives CDR1 LNHDA, CDR2 SQIVND (reference sequence). Trimming stripped 2 bases from V and 7 bases from J, with 6 bases between. The chain's CDR3 is CASSIRENIQYF. The CDR3, as DNA: TGTGCCAGTAGTATACGGGAGAACATTCAGTACTTC.

The CDR3 coding sequence is TGTGCCAGCAGCGCAAGCGGAGGGCGGTACAATGAGCAGTTCTTC. It yields the protein CASSASGGRYNEQFF. The chain is built from TRBV9 and TRBJ2-1; the D gene is possibly TRBD2 (6 bases). Trimming shortened V by 3 bases and J by 4 bases, and 14 bases separated the two germline ends. The germline gives CDR1 SGDLS, CDR2 YYNGEE. The CDR3 is made up of 15 amino acids.

The rearrangement joins TRBV6-1 to TRBJ1-5, with D unclear. The V gene's germline CDR1 is MNHNS and CDR2 SASEGT. CDR3 size: 12 residues. V gave up 6 bases and J gave up 6 bases, with 9 bases separating them. CDR3 coding DNA: TGTGCCAGCAGGGTCCCCGGTCAGCCCCAGCATTTT. Encoded protein: CASRVPGQPQHF.